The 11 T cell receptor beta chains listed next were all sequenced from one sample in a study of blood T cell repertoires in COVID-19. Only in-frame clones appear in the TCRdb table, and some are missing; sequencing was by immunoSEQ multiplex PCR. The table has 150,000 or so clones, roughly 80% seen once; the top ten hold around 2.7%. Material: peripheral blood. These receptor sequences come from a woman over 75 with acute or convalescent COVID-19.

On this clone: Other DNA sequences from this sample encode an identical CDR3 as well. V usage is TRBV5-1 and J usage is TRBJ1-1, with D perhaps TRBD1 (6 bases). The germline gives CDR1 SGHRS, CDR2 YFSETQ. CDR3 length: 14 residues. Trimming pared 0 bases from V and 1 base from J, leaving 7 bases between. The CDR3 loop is CASSLEGGNTEAFF. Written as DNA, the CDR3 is TGCGCCAGCAGCTTGGAAGGGGGGAACACTGAAGCTTTCTTT.

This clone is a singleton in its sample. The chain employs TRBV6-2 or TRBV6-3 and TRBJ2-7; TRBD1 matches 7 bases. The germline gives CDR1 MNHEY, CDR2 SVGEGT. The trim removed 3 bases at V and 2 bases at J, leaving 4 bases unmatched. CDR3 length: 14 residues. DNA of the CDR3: TGTGCCAGCAGTTATTACAGGGGTCCCTACGAGCAGTACTTC. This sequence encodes CASSYYRGPYEQYF.

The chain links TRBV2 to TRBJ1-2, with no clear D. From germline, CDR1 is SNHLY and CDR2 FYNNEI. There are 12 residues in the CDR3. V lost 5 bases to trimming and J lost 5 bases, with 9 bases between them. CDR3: CASSSEWYGYTF. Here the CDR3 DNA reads TGTGCCAGCAGTTCAGAATGGTATGGCTACACCTTC.

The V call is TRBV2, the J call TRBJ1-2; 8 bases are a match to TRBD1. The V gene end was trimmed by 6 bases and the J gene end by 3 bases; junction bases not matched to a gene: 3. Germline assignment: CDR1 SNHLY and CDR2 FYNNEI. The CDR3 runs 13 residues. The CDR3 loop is CASSAGGHYGYTF. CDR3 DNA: TGTGCCAGCAGCGCAGGGGGCCACTATGGCTACACCTTC.

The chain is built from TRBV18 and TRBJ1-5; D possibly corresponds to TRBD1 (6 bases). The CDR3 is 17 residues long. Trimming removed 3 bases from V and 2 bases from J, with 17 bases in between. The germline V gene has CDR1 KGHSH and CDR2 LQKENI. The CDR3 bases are TGTGCCAGCTCACCGACCGGGAGGGGGAAGGGCAATCAGCCCCAGCATTTT. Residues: CASSPTGRGKGNQPQHF.

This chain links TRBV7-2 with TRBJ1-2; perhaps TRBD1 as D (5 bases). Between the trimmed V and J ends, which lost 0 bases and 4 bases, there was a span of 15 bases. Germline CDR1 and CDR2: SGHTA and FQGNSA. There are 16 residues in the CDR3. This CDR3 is CASSLAESTVAYGYTF. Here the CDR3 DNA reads TGTGCCAGCAGCTTAGCCGAATCGACAGTGGCCTATGGCTACACCTTC.

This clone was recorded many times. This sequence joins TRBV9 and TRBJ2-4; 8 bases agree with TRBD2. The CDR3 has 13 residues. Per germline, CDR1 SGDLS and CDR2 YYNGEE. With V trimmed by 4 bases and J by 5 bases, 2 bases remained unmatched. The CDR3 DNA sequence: TGTGCCAGCAGCCTTAGCGGGGAAAACATTCAGTACTTC. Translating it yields CASSLSGENIQYF.

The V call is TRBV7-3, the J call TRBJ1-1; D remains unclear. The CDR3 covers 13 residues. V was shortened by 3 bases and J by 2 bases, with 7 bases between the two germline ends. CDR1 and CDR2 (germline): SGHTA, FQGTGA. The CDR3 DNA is TGTGCCAGCAGCTTCGAGAGCAACACTGAAGCTTTCTTT. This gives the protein CASSFESNTEAFF.

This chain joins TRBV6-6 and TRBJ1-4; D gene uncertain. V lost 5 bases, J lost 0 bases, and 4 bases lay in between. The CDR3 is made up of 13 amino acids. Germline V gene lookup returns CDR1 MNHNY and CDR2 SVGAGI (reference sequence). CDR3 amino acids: CASSTPTNEKLFF. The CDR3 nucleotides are TGTGCCAGCAGTACACCAACTAATGAAAAACTGTTTTTT.

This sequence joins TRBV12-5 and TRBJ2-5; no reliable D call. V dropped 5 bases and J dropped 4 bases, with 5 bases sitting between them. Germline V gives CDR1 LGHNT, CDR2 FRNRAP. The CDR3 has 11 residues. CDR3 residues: CASGAGETQYF. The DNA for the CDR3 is TGTGCTAGTGGTGCAGGAGAGACCCAGTACTTC.

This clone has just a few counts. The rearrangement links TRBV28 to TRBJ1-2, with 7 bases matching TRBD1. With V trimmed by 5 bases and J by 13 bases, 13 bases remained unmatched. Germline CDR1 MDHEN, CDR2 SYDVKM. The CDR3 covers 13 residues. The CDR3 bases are TGTGCCAGCAGTCGAAAAACGGACAGGACCTCCACCTTC. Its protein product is CASSRKTDRTSTF.